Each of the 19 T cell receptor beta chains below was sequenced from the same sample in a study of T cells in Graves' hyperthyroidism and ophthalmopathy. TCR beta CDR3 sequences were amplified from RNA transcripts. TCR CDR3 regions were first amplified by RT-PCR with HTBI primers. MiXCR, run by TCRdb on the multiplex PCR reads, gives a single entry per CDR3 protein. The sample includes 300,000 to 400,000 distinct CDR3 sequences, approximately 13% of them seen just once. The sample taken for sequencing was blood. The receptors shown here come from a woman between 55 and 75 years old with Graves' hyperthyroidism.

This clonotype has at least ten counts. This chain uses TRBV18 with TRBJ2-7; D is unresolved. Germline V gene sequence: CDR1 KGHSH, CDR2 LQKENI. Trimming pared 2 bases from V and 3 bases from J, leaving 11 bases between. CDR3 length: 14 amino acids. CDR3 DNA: TGTGCCAGCTCACCAGCCCCCCCGATCTACGAGCAGTACTTC. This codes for CASSPAPPIYEQYF.

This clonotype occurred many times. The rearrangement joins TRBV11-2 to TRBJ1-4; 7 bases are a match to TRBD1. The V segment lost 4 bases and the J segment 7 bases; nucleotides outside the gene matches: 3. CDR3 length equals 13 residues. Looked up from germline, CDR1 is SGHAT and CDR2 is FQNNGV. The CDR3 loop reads CASSSRGREKLFF. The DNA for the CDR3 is TGTGCCAGCAGCTCGAGGGGGCGTGAAAAACTGTTTTTT.

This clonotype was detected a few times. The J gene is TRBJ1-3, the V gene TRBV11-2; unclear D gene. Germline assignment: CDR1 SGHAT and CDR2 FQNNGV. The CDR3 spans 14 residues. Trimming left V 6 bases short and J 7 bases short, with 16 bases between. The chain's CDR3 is CASRYPGIGNTIYF. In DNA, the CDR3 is TGTGCCAGCAGATATCCGGGCATAGGTAACACCATATATTTT.

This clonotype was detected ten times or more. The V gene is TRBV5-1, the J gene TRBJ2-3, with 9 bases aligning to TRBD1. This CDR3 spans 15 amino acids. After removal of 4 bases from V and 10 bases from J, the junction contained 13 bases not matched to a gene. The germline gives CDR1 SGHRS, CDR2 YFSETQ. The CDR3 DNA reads TGCGCCAGCAGCCCCGTCCCGGGACAGGGCCCTGCGCAGTATTTT. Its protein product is CASSPVPGQGPAQYF.

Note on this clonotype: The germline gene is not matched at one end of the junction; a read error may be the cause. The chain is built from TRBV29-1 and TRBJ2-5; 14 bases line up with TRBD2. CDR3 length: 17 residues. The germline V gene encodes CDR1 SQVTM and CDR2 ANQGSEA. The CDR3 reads CSVEGVTSGRVAETQYF. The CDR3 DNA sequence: TGCAGCGTCGAAGGTGTGACTAGCGGGAGGGTGGCAGAGACCCAGTACTTC. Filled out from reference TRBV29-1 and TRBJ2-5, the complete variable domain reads SAVISQKPSRDICQRGTSLTIQCQVDSQVTMMFWYRQQPGQSLTLIATANQGSEATYESGFVIDKFPISRPNLTFSTLTVSNMSPEDSSIYLCSVEGVTSGRVAETQYFGPGTRLLVL.

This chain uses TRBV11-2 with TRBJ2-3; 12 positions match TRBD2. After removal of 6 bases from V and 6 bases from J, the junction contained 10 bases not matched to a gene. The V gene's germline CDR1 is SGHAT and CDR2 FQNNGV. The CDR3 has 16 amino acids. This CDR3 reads CASSEYRLAGVDTQYF. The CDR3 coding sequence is TGTGCCAGCAGTGAATATCGACTAGCGGGAGTGGATACGCAGTATTTT.

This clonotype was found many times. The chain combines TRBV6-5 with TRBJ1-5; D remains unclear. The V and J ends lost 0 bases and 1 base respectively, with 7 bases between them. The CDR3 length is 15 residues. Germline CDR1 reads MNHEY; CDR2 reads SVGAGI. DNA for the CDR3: TGTGCCAGCAGTTACTCGATCATGAGCAATCAGCCCCAGCATTTT. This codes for CASSYSIMSNQPQHF.

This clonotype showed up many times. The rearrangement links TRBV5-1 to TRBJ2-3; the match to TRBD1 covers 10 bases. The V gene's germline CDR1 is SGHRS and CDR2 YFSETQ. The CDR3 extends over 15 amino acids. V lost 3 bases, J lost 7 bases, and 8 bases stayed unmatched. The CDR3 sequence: CASSSGGQGPYTQYF. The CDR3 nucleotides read TGCGCCAGCAGCTCCGGGGGACAGGGGCCATATACGCAGTATTTT.

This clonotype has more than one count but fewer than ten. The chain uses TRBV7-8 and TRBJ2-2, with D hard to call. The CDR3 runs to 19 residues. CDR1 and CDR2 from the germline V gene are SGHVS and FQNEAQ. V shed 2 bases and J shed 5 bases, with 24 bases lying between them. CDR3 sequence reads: CASSLRSGGRRSGTGELFF. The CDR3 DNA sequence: TGTGCCAGCAGCTTAAGGTCCGGCGGCCGACGGTCGGGTACCGGGGAGCTGTTTTTT.

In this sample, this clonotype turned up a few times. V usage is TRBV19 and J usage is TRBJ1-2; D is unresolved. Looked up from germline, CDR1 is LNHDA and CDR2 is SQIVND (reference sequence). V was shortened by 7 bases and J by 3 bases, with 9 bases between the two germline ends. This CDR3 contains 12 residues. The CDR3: CASKRNDYGYTF. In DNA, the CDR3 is TGTGCCAGTAAACGGAATGACTATGGCTACACCTTC.

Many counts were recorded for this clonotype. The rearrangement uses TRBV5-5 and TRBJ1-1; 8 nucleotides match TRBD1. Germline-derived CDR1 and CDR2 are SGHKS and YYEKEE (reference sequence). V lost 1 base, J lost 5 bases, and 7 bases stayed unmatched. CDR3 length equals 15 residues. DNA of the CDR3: TGTGCCAGCAGCTTGATGGGGACAGGAGAAACTGAAGCTTTCTTT. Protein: CASSLMGTGETEAFF.

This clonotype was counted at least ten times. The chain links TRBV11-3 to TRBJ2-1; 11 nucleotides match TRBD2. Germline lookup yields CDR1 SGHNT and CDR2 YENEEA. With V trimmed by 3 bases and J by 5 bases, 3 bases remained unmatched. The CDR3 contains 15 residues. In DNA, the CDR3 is TGTGCCAGCAGCTTGGGACTAGCGGTAAACAATGAGCAGTTCTTC. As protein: CASSLGLAVNNEQFF.

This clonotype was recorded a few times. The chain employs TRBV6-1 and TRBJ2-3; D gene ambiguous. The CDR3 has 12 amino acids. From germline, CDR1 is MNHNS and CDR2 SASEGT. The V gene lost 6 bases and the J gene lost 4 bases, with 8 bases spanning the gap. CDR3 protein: CASSAPPDTQYF. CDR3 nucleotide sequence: TGTGCCAGCAGCGCCCCCCCAGATACGCAGTATTTT.

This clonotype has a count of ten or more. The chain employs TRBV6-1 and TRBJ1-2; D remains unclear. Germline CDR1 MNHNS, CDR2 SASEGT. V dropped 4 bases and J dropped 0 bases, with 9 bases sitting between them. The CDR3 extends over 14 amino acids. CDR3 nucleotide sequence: TGTGCCAGCAGTGTCGCTCCATCTAACTATGGCTACACCTTC. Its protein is CASSVAPSNYGYTF.

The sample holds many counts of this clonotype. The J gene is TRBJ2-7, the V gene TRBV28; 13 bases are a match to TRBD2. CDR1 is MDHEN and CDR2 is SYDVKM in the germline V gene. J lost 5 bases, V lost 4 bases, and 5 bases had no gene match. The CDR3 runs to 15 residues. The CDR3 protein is CASSSLLAGGDEQYF. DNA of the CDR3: TGTGCCAGCAGTTCCCTACTAGCGGGAGGGGACGAGCAGTACTTC.

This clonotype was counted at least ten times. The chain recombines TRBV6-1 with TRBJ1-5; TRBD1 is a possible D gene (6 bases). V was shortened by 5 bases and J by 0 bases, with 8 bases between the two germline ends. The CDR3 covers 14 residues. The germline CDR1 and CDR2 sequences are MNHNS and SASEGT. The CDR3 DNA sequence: TGTGCCAGCAGTCGGACAGTTAGCAATCAGCCCCAGCATTTT. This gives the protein CASSRTVSNQPQHF.

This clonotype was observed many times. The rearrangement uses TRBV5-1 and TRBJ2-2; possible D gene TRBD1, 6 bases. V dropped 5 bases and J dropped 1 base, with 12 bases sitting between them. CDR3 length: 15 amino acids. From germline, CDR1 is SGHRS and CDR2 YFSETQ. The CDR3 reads CASRTGTQNTGELFF. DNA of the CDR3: TGCGCCAGCAGAACCGGGACACAGAACACCGGGGAGCTGTTTTTT.

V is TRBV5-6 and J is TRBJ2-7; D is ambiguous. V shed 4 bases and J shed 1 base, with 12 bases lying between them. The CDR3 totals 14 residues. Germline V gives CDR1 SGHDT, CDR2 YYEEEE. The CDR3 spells CASSPSLGSYEQYF. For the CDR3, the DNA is TGTGCCAGCAGCCCAAGTTTGGGTTCCTACGAGCAGTACTTC.

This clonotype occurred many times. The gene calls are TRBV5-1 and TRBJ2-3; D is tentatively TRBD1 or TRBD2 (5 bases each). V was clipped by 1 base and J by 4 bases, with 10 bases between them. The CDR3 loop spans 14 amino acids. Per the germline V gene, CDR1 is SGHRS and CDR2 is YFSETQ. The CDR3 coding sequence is TGCGCCAGCAGCTTGTCGGGGCAGGCAGATACGCAGTATTTT. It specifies CASSLSGQADTQYF.